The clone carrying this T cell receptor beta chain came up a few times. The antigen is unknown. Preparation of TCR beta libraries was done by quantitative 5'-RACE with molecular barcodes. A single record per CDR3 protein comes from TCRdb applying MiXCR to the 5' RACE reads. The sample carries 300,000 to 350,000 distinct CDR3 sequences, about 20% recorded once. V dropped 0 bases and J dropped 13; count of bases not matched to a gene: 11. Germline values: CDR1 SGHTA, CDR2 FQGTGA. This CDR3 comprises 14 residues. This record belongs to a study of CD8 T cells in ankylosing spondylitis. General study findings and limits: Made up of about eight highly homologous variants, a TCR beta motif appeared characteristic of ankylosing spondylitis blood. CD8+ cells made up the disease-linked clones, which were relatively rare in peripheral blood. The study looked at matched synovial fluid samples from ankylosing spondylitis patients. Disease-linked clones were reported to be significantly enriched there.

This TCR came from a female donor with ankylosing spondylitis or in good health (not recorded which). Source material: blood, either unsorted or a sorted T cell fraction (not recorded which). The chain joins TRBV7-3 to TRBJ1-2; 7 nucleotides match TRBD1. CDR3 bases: TGTGCCAGCAGCTTAACAGAGGGGGCAGGGGTTGTCACCTTC. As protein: CASSLTEGAGVVTF.